These 31 T cell receptor beta chains were all obtained from the same sample, sequenced in a study of blood T cell repertoires in COVID-19. Assay used: immunoSEQ multiplex PCR; TCRdb lists only in-frame clones, some missing. The data contain approximately 500,000 clones, less than 90% of them singletons. Sequencing was done on a sample of peripheral blood. The receptors originated from a woman in her fifties or sixties with COVID-19, enrolled during active disease.

Here the CDR3 reads CASSLGGWEQYF. The CDR3 DNA sequence: TGTGCCAGCAGCTTAGGAGGGTGGGAGCAGTACTTC. This chain connects TRBV7-9 to TRBJ2-7, with TRBD2 as a possible D gene (5 bases). Germline V gives CDR1 SEHNR, CDR2 FQNEAQ (reference sequence). The CDR3 loop spans 12 amino acids. V lost 1 base and J lost 7, with 8 bases in between.

The chain couples TRBV18 to TRBJ2-1, with TRBD1 matching 12 bases. Per germline, CDR1 KGHSH and CDR2 LQKENI. V lost 3 bases and J lost 2; bases outside the gene matches: 2. The CDR3 loop spans 16 amino acids. The DNA of the CDR3 is TGTGCCAGCTCACCGGGACAGGGGGCGGCCTACAATGAGCAGTTCTTC. Its protein is CASSPGQGAAYNEQFF.

CDR3 sequence: CASSGGGADGYTF. DNA for the CDR3: TGTGCCAGCAGCGGCGGGGGGGCCGATGGCTACACCTTC. This chain links TRBV9 with TRBJ1-2, with D perhaps matching TRBD1 (6 bases). Trimming took 3 bases from V and 6 from J, leaving 12 bases between them. CDR1 SGDLS and CDR2 YYNGEE come from the germline V gene. The CDR3 has 13 amino acids.

As for this clone: Other DNA sequences in the same sample also yield this CDR3. This chain links TRBV20-1 with TRBJ1-1; a weak D match, TRBD1 (6 bases). Looked up from germline, CDR1 is DFQATT and CDR2 is SNEGSKA (reference sequence). The ends were cut back, 5 bases at V and 4 bases at J, with 8 bases in the middle. The CDR3 consists of 11 residues. The CDR3 here is CSAPGVTEAFF. The CDR3 nucleotides read TGCAGTGCTCCAGGGGTCACTGAAGCTTTCTTT.

This chain connects TRBV5-6 to TRBJ1-2; 12 nucleotides match TRBD1. CDR1 and CDR2 (germline): SGHDT, YYEEEE. V lost 2 bases to trimming and J lost 0 bases; unmatched junction nucleotides: 5. The length of the CDR3 is 17 residues. The CDR3 protein is CASSFGGQGAANYGYTF. The CDR3 DNA follows: TGTGCCAGCAGCTTCGGGGGACAGGGGGCGGCTAACTATGGCTACACCTTC.

This chain links TRBV10-3 with TRBJ1-4; TRBD1 aligns across 10 bases. Germline loops: CDR1 ENHRY, CDR2 SYGVKD. The V segment lost 11 bases and the J segment 5 bases; nucleotides outside the gene matches: 8. The length of the CDR3 is 14 residues. CDR3 protein: CASKPGQGNEKLFF. Here the CDR3 DNA reads TGTGCCTCAAAACCGGGACAGGGGAATGAAAAACTGTTTTTT.

V is TRBV2 and J is TRBJ1-2; 9 nucleotides agree with TRBD1. CDR1 and CDR2 (germline): SNHLY, FYNNEI. This CDR3 has 18 residues. Trimming removed 1 base from V and 5 bases from J; junction bases left unmatched: 14. Here the CDR3 reads CASSEGLYRTGVFYGYTF. As DNA, the CDR3 is TGTGCCAGCAGTGAAGGTCTCTATAGGACAGGGGTGTTTTATGGCTACACCTTC.

The chain employs TRBV27 and TRBJ2-7; D remains unclear. The CDR3 contains 14 residues. Trimming shortened V by 3 bases and J by 2 bases, and 11 bases separated the two germline ends. The V gene's germline CDR1 is MNHEY and CDR2 SMNVEV (reference sequence). CDR3 DNA sequence: TGTGCCAGCAGTTTCCACAAAACCACCTACGAGCAGTACTTC. Translation gives CASSFHKTTYEQYF.

This chain links TRBV11-2 with TRBJ2-5; tentatively, D is TRBD2 (6 bases). This CDR3 spans 13 amino acids. V was cut by 7 bases and J by 1 base, with 10 bases left in between. CDR1 SGHAT and CDR2 FQNNGV come from the germline V gene. DNA of the CDR3: TGTGCCAGCACCGGGGGATTCCAAGAGACCCAGTACTTC. Protein product: CASTGGFQETQYF.

The chain has TRBV5-4 and TRBJ2-3, with 11 bases identical to TRBD2. CDR1 and CDR2 from the germline V gene are SGHNT and YYREEE (reference sequence). J gave up 0 bases and V 4 bases, and 10 bases lay outside the gene matches. The CDR3 runs to 18 residues. CDR3 amino acids: CASSHSGGAVISTDTQYF. The CDR3 nucleotides are TGTGCCAGCAGCCATAGCGGGGGGGCAGTCATAAGCACAGATACGCAGTATTTT.

This chain links TRBV27 with TRBJ2-7; TRBD2 matches 13 bases. Losses at the gene ends were 3 bases for V and 9 bases for J; bases not matched to a gene: 5. Germline V CDR1 and CDR2: MNHEY, SMNVEV (reference sequence). This CDR3 spans 14 amino acids. The CDR3 loop is CASSFELAGGRQYF. The CDR3 nucleotides read TGTGCCAGCAGTTTTGAACTAGCGGGGGGGAGGCAGTACTTC.

The V and J genes are TRBV9 and TRBJ2-5; 8 bases are shared with TRBD2. The trim removed 3 bases at V and 3 bases at J, leaving 10 bases unmatched. Per the germline V gene, CDR1 is SGDLS and CDR2 is YYNGEE. CDR3 size: 16 residues. The CDR3 DNA is TGTGCCAGCAGCGCCGGGGGGGCCGGAAGGGAAGAGACCCAGTACTTC. This translates into CASSAGGAGREETQYF.

J is TRBJ2-1 and V is TRBV10-3, with 13 positions matching TRBD2. The V gene end was trimmed by 0 bases and the J gene end by 8 bases; junction bases not matched to a gene: 4. Germline V CDR1 and CDR2: ENHRY, SYGVKD. CDR3 length: 16 residues. CDR3 nucleotides: TGTGCCATCAGTGAGTCAAGGACTAGCGGGAGTGATGAGCAGTTCTTC. Translating it yields CAISESRTSGSDEQFF.

This rearrangement joins TRBV6-5 to TRBJ1-6; D is unresolved. Germline V CDR1 and CDR2: MNHEY, SVGAGI. The V end lost 0 bases, the J end lost 6 bases, and 9 bases lay between the germline ends. CDR3 length equals 15 residues. CDR3 DNA: TGTGCCAGCAGTTACTCGGAGCAGAGTAATTCACCCCTCCACTTT. It yields the protein CASSYSEQSNSPLHF.

Points on this clone: One junction end does not reproduce the germline sequence, and a read error may be involved. The V call is TRBV12-3 or TRBV12-4, the J call TRBJ1-1, with no clear D. The CDR3 contains 13 residues. The CDR3 nucleotides read TGTGCCAGCAGGTTAGGTTCGGGCACTGAAGCTTTCTTT. Protein product: CASRLGSGTEAFF.

The chain links TRBV19 to TRBJ1-2; 10 nucleotides align to TRBD1. This CDR3 has 15 residues. V lost 0 bases to trimming and J lost 6 bases; unmatched junction nucleotides: 4. Germline V gene sequence: CDR1 LNHDA, CDR2 SQIVND (reference sequence). In nucleotides, the CDR3 is TGTGCCAGTAGTATAGAGAGACAGGGGGCAGATGGCTACACCTTC. It specifies CASSIERQGADGYTF.

J is TRBJ1-4 and V is TRBV9; 7 bases agree with TRBD1. Germline trimming cut 4 bases from V and 7 bases from J; bases unmatched to any gene: 10. This CDR3 spans 15 amino acids. Germline V gene data show CDR1 as SGDLS and CDR2 as YYNGEE. The CDR3 loop reads CASSPKRGRIEKLFF. DNA for the CDR3: TGTGCCAGCAGCCCTAAAAGGGGGCGGATTGAAAAACTGTTTTTT.

The sample holds a few counts of this clone. The chain uses TRBV15 and TRBJ1-6; D ambiguous. The CDR3 covers 18 residues. V lost 1 base, J lost 4 bases, and 17 bases lay in between. Germline loops: CDR1 LNHNV, CDR2 YYDKDF (reference sequence). The CDR3 protein is CATSRVAAGRRYNSPLHF. The CDR3 bases are TGTGCCACCAGCAGAGTGGCGGCCGGCCGTCGATATAATTCACCCCTCCACTTT.

V and J are TRBV11-2 and TRBJ2-2; TRBD1 matches at 8 bases. V lost 1 base to trimming and J lost 6 bases; unmatched junction nucleotides: 10. Germline V gives CDR1 SGHAT, CDR2 FQNNGV. This CDR3 region has 17 residues. CDR3 sequence: CASSLAQGVQESGELFF. CDR3 coding DNA: TGTGCCAGCAGCTTAGCACAGGGGGTCCAAGAGTCCGGGGAGCTGTTTTTT.

The V gene is TRBV28, the J gene TRBJ1-3; 8 bases fit TRBD1. Germline CDR1 reads MDHEN; CDR2 reads SYDVKM. J was trimmed by 4 bases and V by 3 bases; bases with no gene match: 5. This CDR3 comprises 15 residues. The CDR3 protein is CASSLTGVEGNTIYF. The CDR3 coding sequence is TGTGCCAGCAGTTTGACAGGGGTAGAAGGAAACACCATATATTTT.

The chain has TRBV18 and TRBJ1-6; 9 bases fit TRBD1. Germline V gene sequence: CDR1 KGHSH, CDR2 LQKENI. The V segment lost 1 base and the J segment 8 bases; nucleotides outside the gene matches: 3. This CDR3 spans 15 amino acids. The CDR3 sequence is CASSPRGQGDSPLHF. The CDR3 DNA is TGTGCCAGCTCACCACGGGGACAGGGTGATTCACCCCTCCACTTT.

This clone has only one observation. The genes are TRBV13 and TRBJ1-2, with TRBD1 identical over 7 bases. The CDR3 runs to 14 residues. Germline CDR1 reads PRHDT; CDR2 reads FYEKMQ (reference sequence). Trimming at V came to 4 bases and at J to 4 bases, leaving 6 bases not matched to a gene. Here the CDR3 DNA reads TGTGCCAGCAGCTCCGCCGGGACAGCCTATGGCTACACCTTC. Protein sequence: CASSSAGTAYGYTF.

This chain links TRBV28 with TRBJ1-3, with 8 bases identical to TRBD1. V lost 4 bases to trimming and J lost 0 bases; unmatched junction nucleotides: 5. CDR1 and CDR2 from the germline V gene are MDHEN and SYDVKM. The CDR3 extends over 16 amino acids. The DNA of the CDR3 is TGTGCCAGCAGTTCAGGACAGGGTGGCTCTGGAAACACCATATATTTT. This gives the protein CASSSGQGGSGNTIYF.

This clone was detected once. This chain uses TRBV6-6 with TRBJ1-5; no firm D call. This CDR3 contains 16 residues. CDR1 is MNHNY and CDR2 is SVGAGI in the germline V gene (reference sequence). The germline V and J ends were trimmed by 2 bases and 0 bases, with 11 bases remaining between them. For the CDR3, the DNA is TGTGCCAGCAGTTACCAGCAGCGCCATAGCAATCAGCCCCAGCATTTT. This gives the protein CASSYQQRHSNQPQHF.

The chain employs TRBV6-5 and TRBJ2-7; TRBD1 matches 8 bases. The CDR3 totals 12 residues. V lost 4 bases and J lost 5; bases outside the gene matches: 1. Germline-derived CDR1 and CDR2 are MNHEY and SVGAGI. This CDR3 reads CASSSGGDEQYF. In DNA, the CDR3 is TGTGCCAGCAGTTCAGGGGGCGACGAGCAGTACTTC.

The chain carries TRBV5-1 and TRBJ2-3; D is possibly TRBD1 (6 bases). V was shortened by 0 bases and J by 2 bases, with 7 bases between the two germline ends. CDR1 is SGHRS and CDR2 is YFSETQ in the germline V gene. The CDR3 totals 14 residues. The chain's CDR3 is CASSLDRATDTQYF. The CDR3 coding sequence is TGCGCCAGCAGCTTGGACAGGGCCACAGATACGCAGTATTTT.

V usage is TRBV7-9 and J usage is TRBJ2-7; D may be TRBD1 (5 bases). Germline CDR1 SEHNR, CDR2 FQNEAQ (reference sequence). The V end lost 2 bases, the J end lost 0 bases, and 11 bases lay between the germline ends. The CDR3 length is 15 residues. DNA of the CDR3: TGTGCCAGCAGCTTACAGGGTACTCCCTCCTACGAGCAGTACTTC. It translates to CASSLQGTPSYEQYF.

This chain's CDR3 is CASSPDRPRADTQYF. The CDR3 DNA follows: TGTGCCAGCAGCCCAGATCGTCCTAGAGCAGATACGCAGTATTTT. The rearrangement links TRBV14 to TRBJ2-3; unclear D gene. V lost 4 bases and J 4 bases, leaving 15 bases between the germline ends. The CDR3 has 15 residues. Germline V gives CDR1 SGHDN, CDR2 FVKESK.

The chain recombines TRBV29-1 with TRBJ2-1; D is perhaps TRBD2 (6 bases). Germline values: CDR1 SQVTM, CDR2 ANQGSEA. This CDR3 has 15 amino acids. V lost 1 base and J lost 6, with 16 bases in between. The CDR3 sequence: CSVEGLGPPGNEQFF. In DNA form, the CDR3 reads TGCAGCGTTGAAGGACTAGGCCCGCCCGGCAATGAGCAGTTCTTC.

The V call is TRBV30, the J call TRBJ2-1; tentatively, D is TRBD2 (5 bases). This CDR3 comprises 12 residues. Germline V lookup: CDR1 GTSNPN, CDR2 SVGIG (reference sequence). Between the trimmed V and J ends, which lost 3 bases and 6 bases, there was a span of 9 bases. The CDR3 DNA is TGTGCCTGGAGCCAGCGGATCAATGAGCAGTTCTTC. As protein: CAWSQRINEQFF. The whole variable domain, filled in from reference TRBV30 and TRBJ2-1, reads SQTIHQWPATLVQPVGSPLSLECTVEGTSNPNLYWYRQAAGRGLQLLFYSVGIGQISSEVPQNLSASRPQDRQFILSSKKLLLSDSGFYLCAWSQRINEQFFGPGTRLTVL.

As concerns this clone: The same CDR3 also results from other DNA sequences found in this sample. The CDR3 loop reads CASSPRGNYGYTF. The CDR3 DNA follows: TGTGCCAGCAGTCCCAGGGGGAACTATGGCTACACCTTC. V and J are TRBV27 and TRBJ1-2; 7 positions agree with TRBD1. This CDR3 comprises 13 residues. Germline values: CDR1 MNHEY, CDR2 SMNVEV (reference sequence). With V trimmed by 5 bases and J by 2 bases, 2 bases remained unmatched.